This entry is about one T cell receptor beta chain. These data originate in a study of T cells in Graves' hyperthyroidism and ophthalmopathy. Regions amplified from RNA transcripts were the TCR beta CDR3 regions. A set of HTBI primers served as the primers for a first-round RT-PCR of the TCR CDR3. TCRdb re-called the multiplex PCR reads with MiXCR, one entry per CDR3 protein. The sample lists approximately 610,000 distinct CDR3 sequences, over 15% occurring once. The CDR3 contains 16 residues. Germline V CDR1 and CDR2: SGDLS, YYNGEE. The V and J ends lost 4 bases and 5 bases, in that order; junction bases with no gene match: 9.

The V gene is TRBV9, the J gene TRBJ2-5; TRBD2 matches 12 bases. The sample taken for sequencing was blood. The receptor's source is a woman aged 18-30 years with Graves' hyperthyroidism. CDR3 in DNA: TGTGCCAGCAGCACCGGACTAGCGGGGATGTTGGAGACCCAGTACTTC. It encodes CASSTGLAGMLETQYF. The variable domain in full, with the rest retrieved from reference TRBV9 and TRBJ2-5, is DSGVTQTPKHLITATGQRVTLRCSPRSGDLSVYWYQQSLDQGLQFLIQYYNGEERAKGNILERFSAQQFPDLHSELNLSSLELGDSALYFCASSTGLAGMLETQYFGPGTRLLVL.